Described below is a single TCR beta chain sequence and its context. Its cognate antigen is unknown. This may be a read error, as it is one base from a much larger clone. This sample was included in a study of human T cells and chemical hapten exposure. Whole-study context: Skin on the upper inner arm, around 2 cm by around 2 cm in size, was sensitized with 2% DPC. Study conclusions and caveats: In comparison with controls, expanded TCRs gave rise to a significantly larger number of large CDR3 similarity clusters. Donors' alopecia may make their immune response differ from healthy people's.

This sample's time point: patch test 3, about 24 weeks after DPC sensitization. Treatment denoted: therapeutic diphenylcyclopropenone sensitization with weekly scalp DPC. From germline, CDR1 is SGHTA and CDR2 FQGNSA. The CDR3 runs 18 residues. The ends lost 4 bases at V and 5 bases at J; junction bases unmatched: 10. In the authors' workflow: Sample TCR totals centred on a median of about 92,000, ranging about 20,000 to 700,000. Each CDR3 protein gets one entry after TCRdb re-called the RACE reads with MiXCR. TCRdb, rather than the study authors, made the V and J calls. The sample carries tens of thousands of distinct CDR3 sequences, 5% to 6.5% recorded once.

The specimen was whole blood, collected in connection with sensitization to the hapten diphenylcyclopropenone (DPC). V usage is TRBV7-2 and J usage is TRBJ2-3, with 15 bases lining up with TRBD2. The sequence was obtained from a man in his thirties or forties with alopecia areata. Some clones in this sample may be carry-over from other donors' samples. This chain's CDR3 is CASSSWTSGRAYIDTQYF. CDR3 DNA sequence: TGTGCCAGCAGCTCCTGGACTAGCGGGAGGGCGTACATAGATACGCAGTATTTT. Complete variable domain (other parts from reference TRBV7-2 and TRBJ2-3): GAGVSQSPSNKVTEKGKDVELRCDPISGHTALYWYRQSLGQGLEFLIYFQGNSAPDKSGLPSDRFSAERTGGSVSTLTIQRTQQEDSAVYLCASSSWTSGRAYIDTQYFGPGTRLTVL.